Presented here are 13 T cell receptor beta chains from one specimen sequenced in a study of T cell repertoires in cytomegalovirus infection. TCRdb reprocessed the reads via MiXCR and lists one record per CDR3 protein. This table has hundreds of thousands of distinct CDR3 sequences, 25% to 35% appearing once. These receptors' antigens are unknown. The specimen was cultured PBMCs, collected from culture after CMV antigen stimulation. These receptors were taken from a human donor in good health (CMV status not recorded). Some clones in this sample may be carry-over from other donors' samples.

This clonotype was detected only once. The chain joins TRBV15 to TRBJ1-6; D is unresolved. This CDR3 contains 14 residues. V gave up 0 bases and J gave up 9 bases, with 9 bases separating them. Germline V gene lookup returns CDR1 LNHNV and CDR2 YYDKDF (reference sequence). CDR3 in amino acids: CATSREAVSSPLHF. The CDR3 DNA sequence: TGTGCCACCAGCAGAGAGGCGGTTAGTTCACCCCTCCACTTT.

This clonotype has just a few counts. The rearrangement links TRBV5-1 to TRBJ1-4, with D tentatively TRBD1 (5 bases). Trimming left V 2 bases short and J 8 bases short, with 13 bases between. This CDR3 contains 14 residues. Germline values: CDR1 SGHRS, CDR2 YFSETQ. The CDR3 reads CASSLGEMGEKLFF. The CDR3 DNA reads TGCGCCAGCAGCTTAGGGGAAATGGGGGAAAAACTGTTTTTT.

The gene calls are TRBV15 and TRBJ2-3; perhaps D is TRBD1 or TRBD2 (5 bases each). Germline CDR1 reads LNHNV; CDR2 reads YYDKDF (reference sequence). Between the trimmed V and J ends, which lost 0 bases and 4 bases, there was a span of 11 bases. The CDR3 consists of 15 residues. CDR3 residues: CATSRDKRGPDTQYF. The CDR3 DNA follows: TGTGCCACCAGCAGAGATAAAAGGGGACCAGATACGCAGTATTTT. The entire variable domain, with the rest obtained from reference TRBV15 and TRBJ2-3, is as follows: DAMVIQNPRYQVTQFGKPVTLSCSQTLNHNVMYWYQQKSSQAPKLLFHYYDKDFNNEADTPDNFQSRRPNTSFCFLDIRSPGLGDTAMYLCATSRDKRGPDTQYFGPGTRLTVL.

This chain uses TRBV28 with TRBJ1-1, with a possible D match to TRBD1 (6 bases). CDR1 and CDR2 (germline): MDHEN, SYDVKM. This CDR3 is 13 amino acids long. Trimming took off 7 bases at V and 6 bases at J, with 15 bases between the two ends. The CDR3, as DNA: TGTGCCAGCATTGGGACAATAGTTTCTGAAGCTTTCTTT. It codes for CASIGTIVSEAFF.

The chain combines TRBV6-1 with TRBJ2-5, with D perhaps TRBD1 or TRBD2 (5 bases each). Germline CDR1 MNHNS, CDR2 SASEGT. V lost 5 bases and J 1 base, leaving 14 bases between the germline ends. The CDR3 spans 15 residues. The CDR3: CASSYGTEIQETQYF. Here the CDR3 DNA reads TGTGCCAGCAGTTATGGGACGGAGATCCAAGAGACCCAGTACTTC.

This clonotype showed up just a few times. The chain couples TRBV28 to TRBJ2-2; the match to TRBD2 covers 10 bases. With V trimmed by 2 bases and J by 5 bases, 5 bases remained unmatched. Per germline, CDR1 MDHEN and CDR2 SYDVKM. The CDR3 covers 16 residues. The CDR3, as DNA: TGTGCCAGCAGTTTAGGGCTAGCGGGAGCTACCGGGGAGCTGTTTTTT. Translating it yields CASSLGLAGATGELFF. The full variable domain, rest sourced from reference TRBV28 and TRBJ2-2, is DVKVTQSSRYLVKRTGEKVFLECVQDMDHENMFWYRQDPGLGLRLIYFSYDVKMKEKGDIPEGYSVSREKKERFSLILESASTNQTSMYLCASSLGLAGATGELFFGEGSRLTVL.

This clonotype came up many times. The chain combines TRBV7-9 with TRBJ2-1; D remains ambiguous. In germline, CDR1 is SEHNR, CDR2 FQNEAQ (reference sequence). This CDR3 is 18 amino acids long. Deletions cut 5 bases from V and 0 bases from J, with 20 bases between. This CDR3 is CASSIETRRSSSYNEQFF. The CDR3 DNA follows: TGTGCCAGCAGCATCGAAACGCGGCGGAGCAGCTCCTACAATGAGCAGTTCTTC.

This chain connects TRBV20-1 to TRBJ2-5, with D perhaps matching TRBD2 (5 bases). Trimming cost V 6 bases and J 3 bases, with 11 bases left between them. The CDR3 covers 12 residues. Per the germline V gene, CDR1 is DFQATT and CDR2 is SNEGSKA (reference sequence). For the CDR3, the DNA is TGCAGTGCCCCGGACTCTGAAGAGACCCAGTACTTC. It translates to CSAPDSEETQYF.

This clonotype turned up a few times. The CDR3 sequence: CATSDRTSGAYNEQFF. DNA of the CDR3: TGTGCCACCAGTGATCGGACTAGCGGGGCCTACAATGAGCAGTTCTTC. The V and J genes are TRBV24-1 and TRBJ2-1; 12 bases fit TRBD2. Germline loops: CDR1 KGHDR, CDR2 SFDVKD. This CDR3 comprises 16 residues. V was pared by 3 bases and J by 2 bases, with 1 base of the junction left unmatched.

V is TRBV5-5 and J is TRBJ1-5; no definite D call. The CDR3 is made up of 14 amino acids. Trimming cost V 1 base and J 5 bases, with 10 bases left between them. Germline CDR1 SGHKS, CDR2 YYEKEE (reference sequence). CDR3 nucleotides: TGTGCCAGCAGCTTGTTCCTTCCGGATCAGCCCCAGCATTTT. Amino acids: CASSLFLPDQPQHF.

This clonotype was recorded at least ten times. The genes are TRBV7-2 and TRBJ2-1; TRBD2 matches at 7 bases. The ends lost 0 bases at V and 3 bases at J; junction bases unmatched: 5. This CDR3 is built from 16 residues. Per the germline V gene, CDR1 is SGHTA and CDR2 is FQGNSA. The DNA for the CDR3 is TGTGCCAGCAGCTTAGCCCAAGCGGGAAGCTACAATGAGCAGTTCTTC. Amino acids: CASSLAQAGSYNEQFF.

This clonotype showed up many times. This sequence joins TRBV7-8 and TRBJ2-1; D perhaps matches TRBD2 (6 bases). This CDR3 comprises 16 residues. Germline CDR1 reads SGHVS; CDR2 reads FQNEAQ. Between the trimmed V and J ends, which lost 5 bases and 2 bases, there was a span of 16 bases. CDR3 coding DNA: TGTGCCAGCAGCCTCCGTCCTACGGGAGCCTACAATGAGCAGTTCTTC. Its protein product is CASSLRPTGAYNEQFF.

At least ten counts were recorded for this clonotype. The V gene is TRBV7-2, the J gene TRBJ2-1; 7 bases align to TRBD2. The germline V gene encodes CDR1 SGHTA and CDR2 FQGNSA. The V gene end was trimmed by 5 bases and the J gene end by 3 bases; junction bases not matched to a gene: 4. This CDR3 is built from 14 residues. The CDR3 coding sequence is TGTGCCAGCAGCAGACTAGCAGGCTACAATGAGCAGTTCTTC. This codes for CASSRLAGYNEQFF.